These 3 T cell receptor beta chains were all obtained from the same sample, sequenced in a study of PD-1 blockade in classical Hodgkin lymphoma. Autologous stem cell transplantation was followed by relapse in every patient, and brentuximab vedotin exposure varied. Assay used: immunoSEQ multiplex PCR; TCRdb lists only in-frame clones, some missing. The sample yields about 45,000 clones, roughly 72% seen once. Sequencing was performed on peripheral blood mononuclear cells (PBMCs), taken before the second cycle of nivolumab. The origin of the receptors is a human donor with classical Hodgkin lymphoma.

The gene calls are TRBV5-1 and TRBJ1-1, with D unclear. Per germline, CDR1 SGHRS and CDR2 YFSETQ. V lost 2 bases and J lost 0, with 8 bases in between. The length of the CDR3 is 14 residues. The CDR3 DNA reads as TGCGCCAGCAGCTTTGTGGACGTGAACACTGAAGCTTTCTTT. Translation gives CASSFVDVNTEAFF.

The gene calls are TRBV5-5 and TRBJ1-1; D uncertain. The CDR3 consists of 13 residues. V dropped 3 bases and J dropped 2 bases, with 8 bases sitting between them. CDR1 is SGHKS, CDR2 YYEKEE, per germline (reference sequence). CDR3 sequence: CASSSDLNTEAFF. Here the CDR3 DNA reads TGTGCCAGCAGCTCAGACTTAAACACTGAAGCTTTCTTT.

This chain links TRBV29-1 with TRBJ1-1, with 7 bases matching TRBD1. Germline V CDR1 and CDR2: SQVTM, ANQGSEA. The CDR3 runs 14 residues. Germline trimming cut 1 base from V and 4 bases from J; bases unmatched to any gene: 6. Here the CDR3 DNA reads TGCAGCGTTGAAGTTGTAGGGGGCGGCACTGAAGCTTTCTTT. Its translation is CSVEVVGGGTEAFF.